The entry that follows covers one TCR beta chain sequence. The sample comes from a study of chemoradiotherapy in HPV16-positive cancers. Repertoires were generated with immunoSEQ multiplex PCR, while TCRdb's copy carries only in-frame clones and drops some. The profile shows thousands of clones, approximately 95% of them singletons. Germline V gives CDR1 MDHEN, CDR2 SYDVKM. This CDR3 has 14 residues. The V gene lost 5 bases and the J gene lost 1 base, with 10 bases spanning the gap. The TCR comes from a human donor with HPV-associated anogenital cancer. The V and J genes are TRBV28 and TRBJ2-3; D might be TRBD1 (6 bases). The biological material was taken from a patient who underwent chemoradiotherapy. The CDR3 DNA sequence: TGTGCCAGCAGTCCGGACAGTCGCACAGATACGCAGTATTTT. Amino acid sequence: CASSPDSRTDTQYF.